This T cell receptor (beta chain) was identified in a study of blood T cells in healthy people across ages. The study's findings and limits: Roughly linear age-related decline in beta diversity appeared, significant by age around 38. The unknown donor CMV status may have confounded expanded clonotype changes.

In regard to this clonotype: Its matching antigen is unknown. One end of the junction does not line up with germline, which may come from a read error.

Donors ranged from roughly 6 to 100 years old and were healthy Caucasians in Russia. With a J-beta primer mix and a sample-barcoded 5' primer, a second PCR ran about 7 to 11 cycles. Through a template-switch adaptor with 12 random nucleotides, each cDNA molecule received a tag. In TCRdb, the 5' RACE reads were re-called with MiXCR into one record per CDR3 protein. Found here are roughly 570,000 distinct CDR3 sequences, approximately 25% of them singletons; the top ten hold around 18%. This CDR3 contains 14 residues. Germline lookup yields CDR1 ENHRY and CDR2 SYGVKD. Sequencing was performed on blood. The chain joins TRBV10-3 to TRBJ2-1, with a tentative D call TRBD2 (6 bases). The clonotype comes from a woman in her 70s in good health. DNA of the CDR3: TGTGCCATCAGGGAGTCCTCAGCGGGCTCGGAGCAGTTCTTC. Translated, it gives CAIRESSAGSEQFF.